The rows below give T cell receptor beta chains drawn from one sample of a study of the immune and genomic landscape of osteosarcoma. Sequencing used immunoSEQ multiplex PCR; TCRdb keeps in-frame clones, though not all of them. In the table there are over a thousand clones, 70% to 75% of which are singletons. Specimen: primary tumor tissue from the femur. These TCRs come from a man aged 30-40 years with osteosarcoma. The CDR3 runs from the conserved cysteine through the conserved F or W.

length: 11; V: TRBV11-2; J: TRBJ2-2; CDR3: CASSLSGELFF
length: 16; V: TRBV4-1; J: TRBJ1-2; CDR3: CASSQPPDRGYYGYTF
length: 14; V: TRBV19; J: TRBJ1-1; CDR3: CASSRAGGQTEAFF
length: 12; V: TRBV11-2; J: TRBJ2-7; CDR3: CASSFNNYEQYF
length: 15; V: TRBV7-2; J: TRBJ2-3; CDR3: CASQWSGGEADTQYF
length: 15; V: TRBV11-3; J: TRBJ2-2; CDR3: CASSTQGVATGELFF
length: 14; V: TRBV6-6; J: TRBJ2-3; CDR3: CASSPGGDVDTQYF
length: 15; V: TRBV7-2; J: TRBJ2-1; CDR3: CASSSREVLNNEQFF
length: 14; V: TRBV18; J: TRBJ1-3; CDR3: CASSPGSSGNTIYF
length: 16; V: TRBV28; J: TRBJ2-2; CDR3: CASSPRDRGGTGELFF
length: 16; V: TRBV18; J: TRBJ2-4; CDR3: CASSPDRVAAKNIQYF
length: 17; V: TRBV25-1; J: TRBJ2-1; CDR3: CASTRTSGGDSYNEQFF
length: 16; V: TRBV9; J: TRBJ2-3; CDR3: CASSPEGVRGTDTQYF
length: 16; V: TRBV5-1; J: TRBJ1-1; CDR3: CASSHGTGDMNTEAFF
length: 14; V: TRBV4-1; J: TRBJ2-1; CDR3: CASSQAGVLVRQFF
length: 14; V: TRBV6-1; J: TRBJ1-4; CDR3: CASSELAGPDKLFF